What follows are 19 T cell receptor beta chains derived from one specimen sequenced in a study of neurological immune-mediated disorders. TCRdb passed the 5' RACE reads through MiXCR, listing each CDR3 protein once. The sample contains tens of thousands of distinct CDR3 sequences, nearly 3.5% of which appear only once. The material sequenced was PBMCs. Receptors were obtained from a man aged 35 to 55 with multiple sclerosis.

This clonotype was recorded many times. The genes are TRBV5-1 and TRBJ2-1; D remains ambiguous. V lost 4 bases and J lost 7, with 12 bases in between. The CDR3 sequence is 13 residues long. Germline V gene sequence: CDR1 SGHRS, CDR2 YFSETQ. The CDR3 sequence is CASSREPPNEQFF. Written as DNA, the CDR3 is TGCGCCAGCAGCCGTGAACCCCCAAATGAGCAGTTCTTC.

This clonotype appeared many times. This chain joins TRBV20-1 and TRBJ2-3; 8 nucleotides line up with TRBD2. CDR1 DFQATT and CDR2 SNEGSKA come from the germline V gene (reference sequence). The V segment lost 3 bases and the J segment 0 bases; nucleotides outside the gene matches: 5. The CDR3 covers 15 residues. The CDR3 here is CSASRGGSSTDTQYF. In nucleotides, the CDR3 is TGCAGTGCTAGCCGCGGGGGGTCGAGCACAGATACGCAGTATTTT.

This clonotype was detected many times. This chain links TRBV10-2 with TRBJ2-5; D is perhaps TRBD2 (5 bases). V lost 2 bases and J 5 bases, leaving 24 bases between the germline ends. The CDR3 runs to 18 residues. In germline, CDR1 is WSHSY, CDR2 SAAADI. The CDR3 region is CASSEARFGGQARETQYF. The CDR3 region has the DNA TGCGCCAGCAGTGAGGCGAGGTTCGGCGGGCAGGCGCGTGAGACCCAGTACTTC.

Many counts were recorded for this clonotype. The chain carries TRBV28 and TRBJ2-1; TRBD1 agrees at 10 bases. Germline V gene lookup returns CDR1 MDHEN and CDR2 SYDVKM. This CDR3 has 15 amino acids. The junction had 9 bases not matched to a gene; V was cut back by 9 bases and J by 4 bases. Here the CDR3 reads CASQRGDRGYNEQFF. The CDR3 DNA reads as TGTGCCAGTCAAAGGGGGGACAGGGGTTACAATGAGCAGTTCTTC.

This clonotype was recorded many times. At one boundary the junction diverges from the germline segment, which might be a read error. The rearrangement links TRBV12-3 or TRBV12-4 to TRBJ2-1; no clear D gene. The CDR3 runs to 11 residues. The chain's CDR3 is CASSTTKTSVF. The CDR3 bases are TGTGCCAGCAGCACCACAAAGACTTCGGTCTTC.

The table lists this clonotype with many counts. V usage is TRBV10-3 and J usage is TRBJ2-1, with 7 positions matching TRBD2. CDR1 ENHRY and CDR2 SYGVKD come from the germline V gene. After removal of 3 bases from V and 12 bases from J, the junction contained 11 bases not matched to a gene. The CDR3 totals 14 residues. The CDR3 coding sequence is TGTGCCATCAGTGATCATAGCGGGCCCGCGGGGCAGTTCTTC. It yields the protein CAISDHSGPAGQFF.

This clonotype was seen many times. V gene TRBV11-2 combines with J gene TRBJ2-2; no firm D call. CDR1 and CDR2 from the germline V gene are SGHAT and FQNNGV. The V and J ends lost 5 bases and 7 bases respectively, with 26 bases between them. The CDR3 loop spans 18 amino acids. The CDR3 region has the DNA TGTGCCAGCAGCAAACGGCCAGAGGAATTTGGTCTGGTCGGGGAGCTGTTTTTT. This encodes CASSKRPEEFGLVGELFF.

This clonotype was seen at least ten times. The rearrangement uses TRBV5-1 and TRBJ2-7; 8 bases align to TRBD1. Germline loops: CDR1 SGHRS, CDR2 YFSETQ. V dropped 4 bases and J dropped 5; count of bases not matched to a gene: 11. There are 15 residues in the CDR3. The CDR3 DNA is TGCGCCAGCAGCACAACCTTAGGACAGGGAAACGAGCAGTACTTC. Amino acid sequence: CASSTTLGQGNEQYF.

This clonotype appeared many times. This sequence joins TRBV7-6 and TRBJ1-1, with D maybe TRBD1 (6 bases). The CDR3 extends over 14 amino acids. The germline V gene has CDR1 SGHVS and CDR2 FNYEAQ. Trimming cost V 5 bases and J 3 bases, with 13 bases left between them. The CDR3 loop is CASSPGTSHTEAFF. CDR3 DNA: TGTGCCAGCAGCCCGGGGACATCCCACACTGAAGCTTTCTTT. Complete variable domain (other parts from reference TRBV7-6 and TRBJ1-1): GAGVSQSPRYKVTKRGQDVALRCDPISGHVSLYWYRQALGQGPEFLTYFNYEAQQDKSGLPNDRFSAERPEGSISTLTIQRTEQRDSAMYRCASSPGTSHTEAFFGQGTRLTVV.

This clonotype is categorized as medium-sized. The junction and the germline gene differ at one end; a read error may be behind it. The V call is TRBV29-1, the J call TRBJ2-7, with D perhaps being TRBD1 or TRBD2 (5 bases each). Germline CDR1 reads SQVTM; CDR2 reads ANQGSEA. The CDR3 length is 14 residues. The CDR3 sequence is CSVARDGTSSEQYF. DNA for the CDR3: TGCAGCGTTGCTCGGGACGGGACCTCCTCCGAGCAGTACTTC.

The sample holds many counts of this clonotype. The chain couples TRBV6-5 to TRBJ2-1; 12 bases fit TRBD2. Per the germline V gene, CDR1 is MNHEY and CDR2 is SVGAGI. The V and J ends lost 6 bases and 5 bases, in that order; junction bases with no gene match: 5. The CDR3 has 15 residues. The CDR3 sequence: CASSVLAGGNNEQFF. The CDR3 bases are TGTGCCAGCAGCGTACTAGCGGGGGGCAACAATGAGCAGTTCTTC.

The V and J genes are TRBV7-2 and TRBJ2-7; TRBD2 matches 10 bases. CDR1 is SGHTA, CDR2 FQGNSA, per germline. V was clipped by 5 bases and J by 2 bases; unmatched bases: 3. This CDR3 comprises 14 residues. CDR3 nucleotides: TGTGCCAGCAGCCTACTAGCGGGAACCTACGAGCAGTACTTC. Translation gives CASSLLAGTYEQYF.

This clonotype was detected ten times or more. The CDR3, as DNA: TGCAGTGCTAGAGAGGATATGAACACTGAAGCTTTCTTT. Translated, it gives CSAREDMNTEAFF. This chain links TRBV20-1 with TRBJ1-1; D gene unclear. Trimming shortened V by 0 bases and J by 0 bases, and 5 bases separated the two germline ends. The CDR3 loop spans 13 amino acids. Germline CDR1 reads DFQATT; CDR2 reads SNEGSKA (reference sequence).

This clonotype was seen many times. The chain links TRBV12-3 or TRBV12-4 to TRBJ2-2; TRBD2 is a possible D gene (5 bases). V was clipped by 3 bases and J by 6 bases, with 14 bases between them. The CDR3 totals 15 residues. The CDR3 here is CASSFLSGSAGELFF. The CDR3 coding sequence is TGTGCCAGCAGTTTCCTTTCGGGGTCGGCCGGGGAGCTGTTTTTT.

This clonotype appeared many times. The chain uses TRBV9 and TRBJ2-1; tentatively, D is TRBD2 (5 bases). CDR1 is SGDLS, CDR2 YYNGEE, per germline. The V end was cut by 2 bases, the J end by 0 bases, with 6 bases between. There are 14 residues in the CDR3. CDR3 region: CASSVGSSYNEQFF. In nucleotides, the CDR3 is TGTGCCAGCAGCGTGGGGAGCTCCTACAATGAGCAGTTCTTC.

This clonotype has ten or more counts. This chain uses TRBV29-1 with TRBJ1-1, with a weak D call TRBD1 (6 bases). The CDR3 is made up of 14 amino acids. Per the germline V gene, CDR1 is SQVTM and CDR2 is ANQGSEA. With 4 bases removed from V and 0 bases from J, the gap between germline ends came to 12 bases. CDR3 loop: CSVGGGLVNTEAFF. CDR3 in DNA: TGCAGCGTTGGGGGGGGCCTCGTGAACACTGAAGCTTTCTTT.

This clonotype was recorded at least ten times. The chain carries TRBV4-2 and TRBJ1-3, with 7 bases matching TRBD1. Germline CDR1 is LGHNA and CDR2 is YNFKEQ. Trimming removed 8 bases from V and 0 bases from J; junction bases left unmatched: 1. CDR3 length: 13 amino acids. CDR3 in amino acids: CASGDSSGNTIYF. CDR3 DNA sequence: TGTGCCAGCGGGGACAGCTCTGGAAACACCATATATTTT.

This clonotype showed up many times. The V call is TRBV27, the J call TRBJ2-7, with D perhaps matching TRBD2 (6 bases). V was trimmed by 6 bases and J by 5 bases, leaving 14 bases between them. The V gene's germline CDR1 is MNHEY and CDR2 SMNVEV (reference sequence). The CDR3 extends over 13 amino acids. The CDR3 sequence: CASRSRGAHEQYF. In DNA, the CDR3 is TGTGCCAGCAGATCCCGCGGGGCCCACGAGCAGTACTTC.

This clonotype appeared many times. The CDR3 sequence: CASSPTGNLEQYF. The CDR3 DNA is TGTGCCAGCAGCCCGACCGGGAACCTCGAGCAGTACTTC. V gene TRBV7-8 combines with J gene TRBJ2-7; maybe TRBD2 (5 bases). This CDR3 has 13 amino acids. Trimming removed 5 bases from V and 6 bases from J, with 14 bases in between. Germline CDR1 SGHVS, CDR2 FQNEAQ.